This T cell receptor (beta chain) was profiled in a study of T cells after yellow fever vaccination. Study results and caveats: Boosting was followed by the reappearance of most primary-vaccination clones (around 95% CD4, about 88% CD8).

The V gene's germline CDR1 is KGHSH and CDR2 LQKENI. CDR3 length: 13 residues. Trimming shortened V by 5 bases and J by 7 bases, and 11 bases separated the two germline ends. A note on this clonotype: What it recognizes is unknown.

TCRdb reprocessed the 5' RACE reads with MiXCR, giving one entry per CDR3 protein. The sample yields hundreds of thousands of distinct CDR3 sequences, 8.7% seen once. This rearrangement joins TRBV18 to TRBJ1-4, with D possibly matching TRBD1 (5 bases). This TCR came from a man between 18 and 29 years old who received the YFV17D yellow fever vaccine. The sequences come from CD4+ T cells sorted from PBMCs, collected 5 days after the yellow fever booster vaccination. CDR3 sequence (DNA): TGTGCCAGCTCAAGTCCAGGGCCTGAAAAACTGTTTTTT. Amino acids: CASSSPGPEKLFF.